The rows below give T cell receptor beta chains drawn from one sample of a study of patients and donors after allogeneic stem cell transplantation. TCRdb processed the RT-PCR reads anew with MiXCR; each CDR3 protein has one entry. This sample carries about 410,000 distinct CDR3 sequences, approximately 16% of them seen once, and the ten largest clones take less than 8%. The sample taken for sequencing was blood, either unsorted or a sorted T cell fraction (not recorded which). The receptors were sampled from a human donor who was either an allogeneic HSCT recipient or a stem cell or donor lymphocyte infusion donor (not recorded which). It is not recorded whose cells these are; they may come from a transplant donor. Each CDR3 is given with its conserved first and last residue. D genes are given only for firm matches. Clone size is shown for a subset of rows, as once, few, many or a class of expanded clone.

size: few; D: TRBD2; V: TRBV2; J: TRBJ2-3; CDR3: CASSVRRGDTDTQYF; DNA: TGTGCCAGCAGTGTGCGGCGGGGGGACACAGATACGCAGTATTTT
size: few; D: TRBD1; V: TRBV20-1; J: TRBJ2-5; CDR3: CSVGQGGELETQYF; DNA: TGCAGTGTGGGACAGGGAGGTGAATTGGAGACCCAGTACTTC
size: -; D: TRBD1; V: TRBV6-5; J: TRBJ1-1; CDR3: CASSYGLGTGGMSEAFF; DNA: TGTGCCAGCAGTTACGGGCTAGGGACAGGGGGCATGTCTGAAGCTTTCTTT
size: -; D: -; V: TRBV4-2; J: TRBJ2-3; CDR3: CASSQEALAGADTQYF; DNA: TGTGCCAGCAGCCAAGAAGCACTAGCCGGGGCAGATACGCAGTATTTT
size: -; D: -; V: TRBV3-1; J: TRBJ2-3; CDR3: CASSRVSGGRTDTQYF; DNA: TGTGCCAGCAGCCGGGTATCTGGGGGACGCACAGATACGCAGTATTTT
size: few; D: -; V: TRBV27; J: TRBJ2-2; CDR3: CASSSVLAFGELFF; DNA: TGTGCCAGCAGTTCCGTTCTAGCGTTCGGGGAGCTGTTTTTT
size: few; D: -; V: TRBV29-1; J: TRBJ2-1; CDR3: CSVPQGGANEQFF; DNA: TGCAGCGTGCCCCAGGGGGGGGCCAATGAGCAGTTCTTC
size: -; D: -; V: TRBV9; J: TRBJ2-5; CDR3: CASSPRTAYQETQYF; DNA: TGTGCCAGCAGCCCGAGGACAGCTTACCAAGAGACCCAGTACTTC
size: few; D: TRBD1; V: TRBV12-3/TRBV12-4; J: TRBJ1-5; CDR3: CASSTSGGLGNQPQHF; DNA: TGTGCCAGCAGTACCTCAGGGGGCCTGGGGAATCAGCCCCAGCATTTT
size: -; D: TRBD1; V: TRBV4-1; J: TRBJ1-2; CDR3: CASRRTGQNEGYTF; DNA: TGCGCCAGCAGGCGGACGGGACAGAACGAAGGCTACACCTTC
size: many; D: -; V: TRBV20-1; J: TRBJ2-5; CDR3: CSASRPGEETQYF; DNA: TGCAGTGCTAGTAGGCCAGGGGAAGAGACCCAGTACTTC
size: -; D: -; V: TRBV29-1; J: TRBJ1-1; CDR3: CSVEEDYRNTEAFF; DNA: TGCAGCGTTGAAGAAGATTACAGGAACACTGAAGCTTTCTTT
size: -; D: TRBD1; V: TRBV12-3/TRBV12-4; J: TRBJ1-5; CDR3: CASSPDRREFYQPQHF; DNA: TGTGCCAGCAGTCCGGACAGGCGAGAGTTTTATCAGCCCCAGCATTTT
size: -; D: -; V: TRBV25-1; J: TRBJ2-7; CDR3: CASSDSGFYEQYF; DNA: TGTGCCAGCAGTGACTCTGGGTTCTACGAGCAGTACTTC
size: -; D: -; V: TRBV28; J: TRBJ1-2; CDR3: CASSSRPGLYTF; DNA: TGTGCCAGCAGTTCCCGCCCTGGATTGTACACCTTC
size: -; D: -; V: TRBV6-6; J: TRBJ1-2; CDR3: CASGGMNYGYTF; DNA: TGTGCCAGCGGAGGAATGAACTATGGCTACACCTTC
size: -; D: TRBD1; V: TRBV12-3/TRBV12-4; J: TRBJ2-3; CDR3: CASTTGDRVTDTQYF; DNA: TGTGCCAGCACCACTGGGGACAGGGTCACAGATACGCAGTATTTT
size: few; D: -; V: TRBV29-1; J: TRBJ2-2; CDR3: CSGNKTWPGELFF; DNA: TGCAGCGGAAACAAAACTTGGCCCGGGGAGCTGTTTTTT
size: many; D: -; V: TRBV11-1; J: TRBJ1-1; CDR3: CASSLNRNTEAFF; DNA: TGTGCCAGCAGCTTAAATCGGAACACTGAAGCTTTCTTT
size: -; D: TRBD1; V: TRBV24-1; J: TRBJ2-6; CDR3: CATSDSQGVGANVLTF; DNA: TGTGCCACCAGTGATTCCCAGGGGGTCGGGGCCAACGTCCTGACTTTC
size: once; D: -; V: TRBV11-2; J: TRBJ1-1; CDR3: CASSLVRGRGTEAFF; DNA: TGTGCCAGCAGCTTAGTCAGAGGGAGGGGCACTGAAGCTTTCTTT
size: few; D: -; V: TRBV4-1; J: TRBJ2-3; CDR3: CASSQDWLTDTQYF; DNA: TGCGCCAGCAGCCAAGATTGGCTCACAGATACGCAGTATTTT
size: -; D: -; V: TRBV6-1; J: TRBJ2-2; CDR3: CASSGAAGNTGELFF; DNA: TGTGCCAGCAGTGGGGCTGCCGGTAACACCGGGGAGCTGTTTTTT
size: few; D: -; V: TRBV11-2; J: TRBJ2-7; CDR3: CASSSFQTGRTSYEQYF; DNA: TGTGCCAGCAGCTCATTTCAAACGGGCCGTACCTCCTACGAGCAGTACTTC
size: -; D: -; V: TRBV7-2; J: TRBJ2-7; CDR3: CASSPRRRDYEQYF; DNA: TGTGCCAGCAGCCCGAGGCGCCGGGACTACGAGCAGTACTTC
size: few; D: -; V: TRBV4-1; J: TRBJ1-2; CDR3: CASSQGIGDGYTF; DNA: TGCGCCAGCAGCCAAGGAATAGGGGATGGCTACACCTTC
size: -; D: -; V: TRBV2; J: TRBJ1-3; CDR3: CASRTRLFSGNTIYF; DNA: TGTGCCAGCAGGACCCGACTATTCTCTGGAAACACCATATATTTT
size: -; D: TRBD1; V: TRBV14; J: TRBJ1-1; CDR3: CASSQDWTHYRGPTEAFF; DNA: TGTGCCAGCAGCCAAGATTGGACCCATTACAGGGGTCCCACTGAAGCTTTCTTT
size: few; D: TRBD2; V: TRBV7-8; J: TRBJ2-3; CDR3: CASSFDGLAGSDTQYF; DNA: TGTGCCAGCAGCTTTGATGGACTAGCGGGATCAGATACGCAGTATTTT
size: -; D: -; V: TRBV25-1; J: TRBJ1-1; CDR3: CATSNQDWNTEAFF; DNA: TGTGCCACCAGTAACCAGGACTGGAACACTGAAGCTTTCTTT
size: -; D: TRBD1; V: TRBV2; J: TRBJ1-1; CDR3: CASSLMAGGRADTEAFF; DNA: TGTGCCAGCAGCCTAATGGCAGGGGGCAGAGCGGACACTGAAGCTTTCTTT
size: few; D: -; V: TRBV4-1; J: TRBJ1-2; CDR3: CASSDGRLYGYTF; DNA: TGCGCCAGCAGCGACGGGAGGCTCTATGGCTACACCTTC
size: -; D: -; V: TRBV13; J: TRBJ1-1; CDR3: CASSAIQGNTEAFF; DNA: TGTGCCAGCAGCGCAATCCAGGGTAACACTGAAGCTTTCTTT
size: -; D: -; V: TRBV5-1; J: TRBJ1-6; CDR3: CASSLYPGSSYNSPLHF; DNA: TGCGCCAGCAGCTTGTATCCGGGGAGCTCCTATAATTCACCCCTCCACTTT
size: few; D: TRBD2; V: TRBV5-1; J: TRBJ2-1; CDR3: CASSLAGLLYNEQFF; DNA: TGCGCCAGCAGCTTGGCGGGACTACTCTACAATGAGCAGTTCTTC
size: many; D: -; V: TRBV20-1; J: TRBJ2-7; CDR3: CSARDLYEQYF; DNA: TGCAGTGCTAGAGATCTGTACGAGCAGTACTTC
size: -; D: -; V: TRBV7-2; J: TRBJ2-7; CDR3: CASSLQLTYEQYF; DNA: TGTGCCAGCAGCCTCCAGTTAACCTACGAGCAGTACTTC
size: -; D: TRBD1; V: TRBV30; J: TRBJ1-5; CDR3: CAWSVQGGQPQHF; DNA: TGTGCCTGGAGTGTACAGGGGGGACAGCCCCAGCATTTT
size: -; D: -; V: TRBV14; J: TRBJ2-7; CDR3: CASSQFAYSGRRKVYEQYF; DNA: TGTGCCAGCAGCCAATTCGCTTATTCGGGACGGCGAAAAGTCTACGAGCAGTACTTC
size: few; D: TRBD1; V: TRBV7-9; J: TRBJ2-1; CDR3: CASSQKDRGTDEQFF; DNA: TGTGCCAGCAGCCAAAAGGACAGGGGGACCGATGAGCAGTTCTTC
size: few; D: -; V: TRBV24-1; J: TRBJ2-3; CDR3: CATSDRRDRNTDTQYF; DNA: TGTGCCACCAGTGATCGAAGAGACAGAAACACAGATACGCAGTATTTT
size: few; D: TRBD2; V: TRBV6-1; J: TRBJ2-3; CDR3: CASSEALMWLAGTDTQYF; DNA: TGTGCCAGCAGTGAAGCGTTAATGTGGCTAGCGGGGACAGATACGCAGTATTTT
size: few; D: -; V: TRBV2; J: TRBJ2-4; CDR3: CASSAQQNIQYF; DNA: TGTGCCAGCAGTGCACAGCAAAACATTCAGTACTTC
size: -; D: -; V: TRBV5-5; J: TRBJ2-2; CDR3: CASSLVGGTTANTGELFF; DNA: TGTGCCAGCAGCTTGGTTGGGGGGACGACCGCGAACACCGGGGAGCTGTTTTTT
size: few; D: TRBD2; V: TRBV2; J: TRBJ2-3; CDR3: CASSESASGATDTQYF; DNA: TGTGCCAGCAGTGAATCGGCTAGCGGGGCCACAGATACGCAGTATTTT
size: many; D: -; V: TRBV24-1; J: TRBJ2-1; CDR3: CATSDQSGQEQFF; DNA: TGTGCCACCAGTGACCAAAGCGGACAAGAGCAGTTCTTC
size: -; D: TRBD1; V: TRBV6-1; J: TRBJ2-7; CDR3: CASSGPGQHYEQYF; DNA: TGTGCCAGCAGTGGACCGGGACAGCACTACGAGCAGTACTTC
size: few; D: TRBD1; V: TRBV19; J: TRBJ2-2; CDR3: CASSIQGANTGELFF; DNA: TGTGCCAGTAGTATACAGGGGGCCAACACCGGGGAGCTGTTTTTT
size: -; D: -; V: TRBV7-2; J: TRBJ2-7; CDR3: CASSLEYRDYEQYF; DNA: TGTGCCAGCAGCTTAGAATACAGGGACTACGAGCAGTACTTC
size: few; D: TRBD2; V: TRBV2; J: TRBJ2-3; CDR3: CASRPPGLALVTDTQYF; DNA: TGTGCCAGCCGGCCGCCGGGACTAGCGCTTGTCACAGATACGCAGTATTTT
size: few; D: -; V: TRBV18; J: TRBJ2-5; CDR3: CASSPLPDGGETQYF; DNA: TGTGCCAGCTCACCACTACCAGATGGCGGGGAGACCCAGTACTTC
size: few; D: TRBD1; V: TRBV18; J: TRBJ1-2; CDR3: CASSPLRDRLGDGYTF; DNA: TGTGCCAGCTCACCACTCAGGGACAGGTTAGGAGATGGCTACACCTTC
size: -; D: TRBD2; V: TRBV7-9; J: TRBJ2-3; CDR3: CASSQASGGVSTQYF; DNA: TGTGCCAGCAGCCAAGCCAGCGGGGGGGTTAGTACGCAGTATTTT
size: few; D: TRBD2; V: TRBV20-1; J: TRBJ2-3; CDR3: CSARARKSGRAWDTQYF; DNA: TGCAGTGCTAGAGCCAGAAAAAGCGGGAGGGCCTGGGATACGCAGTATTTT
size: -; D: -; V: TRBV24-1; J: TRBJ1-1; CDR3: CATSDGGGSTEAFF; DNA: TGTGCCACCAGTGATGGGGGGGGTAGCACTGAAGCTTTCTTT
size: -; D: -; V: TRBV20-1; J: TRBJ1-6; CDR3: CSARGGLGRSSYNSPLHF; DNA: TGCAGTGCTAGAGGGGGATTAGGCCGGAGCTCCTATAATTCACCCCTCCACTTT
size: -; D: TRBD1; V: TRBV4-2; J: TRBJ2-2; CDR3: CASSQIPYRQGVNTGELFF; DNA: TGTGCCAGCAGCCAAATCCCTTATAGACAGGGGGTGAACACCGGGGAGCTGTTTTTT